This note documents a single TCR beta chain sequence. Its antigen is not known. The conserved final phenylalanine or tryptophan is absent from the CDR3, which likely points to a read error. A modified ARM-PCR protocol with three rounds of nested PCR amplified TCRbeta. TCRdb reprocessed the multiplex PCR reads via MiXCR and lists one record per CDR3 protein. The sample contains some 78,000 distinct CDR3 sequences, 80% to 85% of which appear only once. These data originate in a study of tumor and adjacent non-tumor tissue in lung cancer. Across the whole study: There were around 11 adenocarcinoma, a couple of squamous cell carcinoma and 1 small cell lung cancer cases.

The CDR3 is made up of 14 amino acids. V trimming: 6 bases; J trimming: 3 bases; junction bases outside the gene matches: 8. Germline V lookup: CDR1 SQVTM, CDR2 ANQGSEA. RNA was extracted from bulk tissue without any cell sorting. The study, taken as a whole, reports: Higher tumor TCR diversity was associated with shorter survival. Tumor tissue had significantly higher TCR diversity than normal lung. Normal lung showed higher cumulative top 100 clone frequency than tumor.

This TCR was recovered from a woman aged 45 to 65 with non-small cell lung cancer. Material: lung tumor tissue. The genes are TRBV29-1 and TRBJ2-3, with 8 bases matching TRBD1. CDR3 DNA sequence: TGCAGCGTGTCCTGGACAGGGATAACAGATACGCAGTATCTT. This codes for CSVSWTGITDTQYL.